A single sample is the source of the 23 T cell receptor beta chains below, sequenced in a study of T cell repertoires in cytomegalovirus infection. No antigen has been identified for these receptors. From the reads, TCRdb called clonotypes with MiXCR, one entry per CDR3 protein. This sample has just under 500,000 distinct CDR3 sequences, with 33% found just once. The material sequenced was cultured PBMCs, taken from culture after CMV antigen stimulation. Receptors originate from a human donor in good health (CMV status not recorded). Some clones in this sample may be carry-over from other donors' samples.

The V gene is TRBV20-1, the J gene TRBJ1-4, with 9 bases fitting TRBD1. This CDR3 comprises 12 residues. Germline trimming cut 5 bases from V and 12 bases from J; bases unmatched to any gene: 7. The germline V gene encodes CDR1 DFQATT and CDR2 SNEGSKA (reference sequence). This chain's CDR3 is CSASGGQGQLFF. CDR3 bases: TGCAGTGCTTCTGGGGGACAGGGCCAACTGTTTTTT.

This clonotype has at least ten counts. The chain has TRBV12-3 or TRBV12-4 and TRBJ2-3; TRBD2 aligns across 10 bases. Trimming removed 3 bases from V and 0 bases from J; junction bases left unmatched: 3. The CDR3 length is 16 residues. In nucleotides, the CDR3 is TGTGCCAGCAGTTTCGGACTAGCGGCTAGCACAGATACGCAGTATTTT. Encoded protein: CASSFGLAASTDTQYF.

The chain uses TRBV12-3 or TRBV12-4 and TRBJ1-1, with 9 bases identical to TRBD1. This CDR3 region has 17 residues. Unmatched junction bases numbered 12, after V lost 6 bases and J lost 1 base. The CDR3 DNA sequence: TGTGCCAGCAGAAGGGGGGGACAGGGTGGAAAGAACACTGAAGCTTTCTTT. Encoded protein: CASRRGGQGGKNTEAFF.

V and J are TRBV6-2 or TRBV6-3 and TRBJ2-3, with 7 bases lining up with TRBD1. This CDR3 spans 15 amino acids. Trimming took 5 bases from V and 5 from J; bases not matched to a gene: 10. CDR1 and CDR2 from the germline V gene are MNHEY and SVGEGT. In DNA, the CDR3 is TGTGCCAGCAGTGAGATAGGCCGGGACAGAGATACGCAGTATTTT. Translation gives CASSEIGRDRDTQYF.

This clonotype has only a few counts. CDR3 in DNA: TGTGCCAGCAGCTTAATCGCAGGGGGGAAGGACACTGAAGCTTTCTTT. Its translation is CASSLIAGGKDTEAFF. V usage is TRBV7-2 and J usage is TRBJ1-1; 7 bases line up with TRBD1. Germline assignment: CDR1 SGHTA and CDR2 FQGNSA. This CDR3 region has 16 residues. J gave up 3 bases and V 2 bases, and 9 bases lay outside the gene matches.

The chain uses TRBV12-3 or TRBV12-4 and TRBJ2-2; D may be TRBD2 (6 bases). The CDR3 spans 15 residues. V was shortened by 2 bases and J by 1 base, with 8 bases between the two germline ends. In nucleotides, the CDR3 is TGTGCCAGCAGTTTAAAGGGAGGGAACACCGGGGAGCTGTTTTTT. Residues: CASSLKGGNTGELFF.

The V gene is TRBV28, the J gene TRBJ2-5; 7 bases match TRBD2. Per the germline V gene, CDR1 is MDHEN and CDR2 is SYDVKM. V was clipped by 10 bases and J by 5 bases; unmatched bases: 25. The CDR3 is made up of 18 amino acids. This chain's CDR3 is CATYPQRDLLRVGETQYF. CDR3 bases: TGTGCCACCTATCCTCAGCGGGATTTACTACGAGTCGGGGAGACCCAGTACTTC.

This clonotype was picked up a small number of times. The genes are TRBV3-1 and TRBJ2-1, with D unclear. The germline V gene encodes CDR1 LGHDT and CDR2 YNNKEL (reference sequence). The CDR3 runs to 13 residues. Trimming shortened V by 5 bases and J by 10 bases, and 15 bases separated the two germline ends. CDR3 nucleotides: TGTGCCAGCAGCTTCCAATATTCCGGGGAGCAGTTCTTC. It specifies CASSFQYSGEQFF.

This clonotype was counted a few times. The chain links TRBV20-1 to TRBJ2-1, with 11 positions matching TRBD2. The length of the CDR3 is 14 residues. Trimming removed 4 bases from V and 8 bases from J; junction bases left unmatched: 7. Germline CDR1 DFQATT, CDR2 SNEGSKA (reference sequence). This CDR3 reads CSAIAGGPSYEQFF. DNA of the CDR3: TGCAGTGCTATAGCGGGAGGGCCTTCCTATGAGCAGTTCTTC.

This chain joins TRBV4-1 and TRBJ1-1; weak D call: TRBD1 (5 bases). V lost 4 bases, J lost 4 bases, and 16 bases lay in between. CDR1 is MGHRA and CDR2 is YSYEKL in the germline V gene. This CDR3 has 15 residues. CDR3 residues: CASSPSGNDGTEAFF. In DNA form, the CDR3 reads TGCGCCAGCAGCCCTTCAGGGAACGATGGCACTGAAGCTTTCTTT.

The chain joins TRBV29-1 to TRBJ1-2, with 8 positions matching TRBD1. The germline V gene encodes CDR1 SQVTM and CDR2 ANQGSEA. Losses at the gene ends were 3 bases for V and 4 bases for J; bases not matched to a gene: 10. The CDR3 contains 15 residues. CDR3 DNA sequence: TGCAGCGTTGAGCAAGAGGGGACAGGCCGCTATGGCTACACCTTC. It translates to CSVEQEGTGRYGYTF.

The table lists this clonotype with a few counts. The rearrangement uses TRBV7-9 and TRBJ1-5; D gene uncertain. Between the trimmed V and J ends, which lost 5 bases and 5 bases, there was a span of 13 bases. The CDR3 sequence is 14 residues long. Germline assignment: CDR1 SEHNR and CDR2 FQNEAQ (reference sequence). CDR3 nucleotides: TGTGCCAGCAGCGGGCAGCTTTACGATCAGCCCCAGCATTTT. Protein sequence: CASSGQLYDQPQHF.

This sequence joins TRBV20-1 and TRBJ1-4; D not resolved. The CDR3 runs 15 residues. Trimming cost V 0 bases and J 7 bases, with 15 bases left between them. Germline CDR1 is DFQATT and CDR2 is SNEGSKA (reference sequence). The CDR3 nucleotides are TGCAGTGCTAGAGATCAGGAGGGATGGGGTGAAAAACTGTTTTTT. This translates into CSARDQEGWGEKLFF.

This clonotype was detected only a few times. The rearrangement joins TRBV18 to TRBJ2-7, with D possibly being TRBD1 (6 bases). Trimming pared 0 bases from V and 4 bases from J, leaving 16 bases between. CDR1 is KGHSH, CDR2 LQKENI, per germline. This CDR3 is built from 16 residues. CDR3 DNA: TGTGCCAGCTCACCACCGGGAACAGGGAAGGGGTACGAGCAGTACTTC. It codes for CASSPPGTGKGYEQYF.

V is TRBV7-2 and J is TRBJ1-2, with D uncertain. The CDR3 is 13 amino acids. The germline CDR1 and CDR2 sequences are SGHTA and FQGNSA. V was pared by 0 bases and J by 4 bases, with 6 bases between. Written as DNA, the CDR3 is TGTGCCAGCAGCTTAGCCCCCCCCTATGGCTACACCTTC. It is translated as CASSLAPPYGYTF.

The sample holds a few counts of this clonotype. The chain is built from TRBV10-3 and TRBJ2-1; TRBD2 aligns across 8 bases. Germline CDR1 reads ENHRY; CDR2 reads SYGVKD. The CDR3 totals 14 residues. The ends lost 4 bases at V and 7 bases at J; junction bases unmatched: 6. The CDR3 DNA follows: TGTGCCATCAGTGTGCGGGAGGCGGATAATGAGCAGTTCTTC. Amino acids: CAISVREADNEQFF.

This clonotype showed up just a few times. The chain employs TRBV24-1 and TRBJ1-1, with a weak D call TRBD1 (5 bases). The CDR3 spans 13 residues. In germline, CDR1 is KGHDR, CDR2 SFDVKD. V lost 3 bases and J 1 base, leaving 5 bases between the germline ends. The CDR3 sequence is CATSDGGNTEAFF. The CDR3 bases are TGTGCCACCAGTGATGGGGGGAACACTGAAGCTTTCTTT.

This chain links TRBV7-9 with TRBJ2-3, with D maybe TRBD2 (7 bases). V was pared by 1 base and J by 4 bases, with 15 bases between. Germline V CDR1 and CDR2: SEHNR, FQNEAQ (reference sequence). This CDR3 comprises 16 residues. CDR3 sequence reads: CASSLDGEGGADTQYF. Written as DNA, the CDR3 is TGTGCCAGCAGCTTAGATGGAGAGGGGGGGGCAGATACGCAGTATTTT.

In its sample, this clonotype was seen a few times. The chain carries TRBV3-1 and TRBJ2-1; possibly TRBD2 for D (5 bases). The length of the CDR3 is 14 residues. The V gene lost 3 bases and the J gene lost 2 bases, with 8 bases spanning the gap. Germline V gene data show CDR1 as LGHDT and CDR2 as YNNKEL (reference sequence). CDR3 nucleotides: TGTGCCAGCAGCCATATGAGGGCCTACAATGAGCAGTTCTTC. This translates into CASSHMRAYNEQFF.

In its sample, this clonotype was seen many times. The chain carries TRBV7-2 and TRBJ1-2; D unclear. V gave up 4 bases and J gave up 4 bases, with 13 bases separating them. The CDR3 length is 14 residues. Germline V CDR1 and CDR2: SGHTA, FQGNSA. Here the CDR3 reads CASSSYTAAYGYTF. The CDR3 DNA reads TGTGCCAGCAGCTCGTATACTGCCGCCTATGGCTACACCTTC. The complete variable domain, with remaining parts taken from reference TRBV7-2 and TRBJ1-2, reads GAGVSQSPSNKVTEKGKDVELRCDPISGHTALYWYRQSLGQGLEFLIYFQGNSAPDKSGLPSDRFSAERTGGSVSTLTIQRTQQEDSAVYLCASSSYTAAYGYTFGSGTRLTVV.

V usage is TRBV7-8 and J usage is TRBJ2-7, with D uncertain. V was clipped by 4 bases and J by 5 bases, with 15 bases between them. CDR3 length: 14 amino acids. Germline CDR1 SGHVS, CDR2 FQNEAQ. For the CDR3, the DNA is TGTGCCAGCAGCTCCCCTAGACTCATCAACGAGCAGTACTTC. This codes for CASSSPRLINEQYF.

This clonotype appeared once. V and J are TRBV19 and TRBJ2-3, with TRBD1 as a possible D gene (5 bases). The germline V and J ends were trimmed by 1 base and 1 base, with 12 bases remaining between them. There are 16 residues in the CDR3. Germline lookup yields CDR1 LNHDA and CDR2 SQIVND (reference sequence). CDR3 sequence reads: CASSIGQGARTDTQYF. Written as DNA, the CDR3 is TGTGCCAGTAGTATAGGCCAGGGCGCTCGCACAGATACGCAGTATTTT.

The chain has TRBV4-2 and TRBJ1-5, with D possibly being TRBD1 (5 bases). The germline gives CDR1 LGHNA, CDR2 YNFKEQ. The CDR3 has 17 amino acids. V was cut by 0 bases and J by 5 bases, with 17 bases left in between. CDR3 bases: TGTGCCAGCAGCCAAGATCTGTCGGGGACCCTTGATCAGCCCCAGCATTTT. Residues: CASSQDLSGTLDQPQHF.